The 28 T cell receptor beta chains in this list originate from one sample, sequenced in a study of blood T cell repertoires in COVID-19. Measured with immunoSEQ multiplex PCR; TCRdb has only the in-frame clones, and not every one. The table records fewer than 200,000 clones, approximately 86% of them present only once. The sample comprised peripheral blood. These receptors all come from a man in his forties or fifties with active or convalescent COVID-19.

The rearrangement uses TRBV10-3 and TRBJ2-3, with 9 bases aligning to TRBD1. CDR1 ENHRY and CDR2 SYGVKD come from the germline V gene. This CDR3 region has 15 residues. V lost 9 bases, J lost 0 bases, and 7 bases stayed unmatched. CDR3 sequence reads: CAMGQGLDSTDTQYF. CDR3 in DNA: TGTGCCATGGGACAGGGTCTTGATAGCACAGATACGCAGTATTTT.

This clone was seen a single time. This chain links TRBV9 with TRBJ2-5, with 12 bases that match TRBD2. This CDR3 spans 17 amino acids. Per the germline V gene, CDR1 is SGDLS and CDR2 is YYNGEE. Germline trimming cut 3 bases from V and 5 bases from J; bases unmatched to any gene: 11. The CDR3 here is CASSASLGLAGRETQYF. The CDR3 DNA reads TGTGCCAGCAGCGCATCTCTAGGACTAGCGGGGAGGGAGACCCAGTACTTC.

The chain joins TRBV5-1 to TRBJ1-1; TRBD1 matches 10 bases. Trimming took 0 bases from V and 6 from J; bases not matched to a gene: 2. Germline loops: CDR1 SGHRS, CDR2 YFSETQ. This CDR3 comprises 14 residues. CDR3 sequence (DNA): TGCGCCAGCAGCTTGGGAGGGACAGGGGCTGAAGCTTTCTTT. Translation gives CASSLGGTGAEAFF.

The chain couples TRBV12-3 or TRBV12-4 to TRBJ1-1; TRBD1 might be the D (6 bases). CDR3 length equals 13 residues. The ends were cut back, 7 bases at V and 1 base at J, with 10 bases in the middle. In nucleotides, the CDR3 is TGTGCCAGCATTATACAGGGGAACACTGAAGCTTTCTTT. As protein: CASIIQGNTEAFF.

The chain is built from TRBV6-5 and TRBJ1-3, with no clear D. The CDR3 sequence is 13 residues long. V dropped 6 bases and J dropped 2 bases, with 8 bases sitting between them. Germline loops: CDR1 MNHEY, CDR2 SVGAGI. CDR3 residues: CASRKEPGNTIYF. For the CDR3, the DNA is TGTGCCAGCAGAAAGGAGCCTGGAAACACCATATATTTT.

The chain has TRBV30 and TRBJ1-2, with TRBD1 as a possible D gene (6 bases). CDR1 and CDR2 from the germline V gene are GTSNPN and SVGIG (reference sequence). The CDR3 spans 11 residues. Trimming took off 1 base at V and 8 bases at J, with 8 bases between the two ends. CDR3 sequence reads: CAWSGGQGYTF. Here the CDR3 DNA reads TGTGCCTGGAGTGGGGGGCAGGGCTACACCTTC. The full variable domain, in which reference TRBV30 and TRBJ1-2 provide the parts outside the CDR3, is SQTIHQWPATLVQPVGSPLSLECTVEGTSNPNLYWYRQAAGRGLQLLFYSVGIGQISSEVPQNLSASRPQDRQFILSSKKLLLSDSGFYLCAWSGGQGYTFGSGTRLTVV.

The V and J genes are TRBV18 and TRBJ1-1, with unresolved D. Germline CDR1 is KGHSH and CDR2 is LQKENI. This CDR3 is 12 amino acids long. The germline V and J ends were trimmed by 2 bases and 10 bases, with 11 bases remaining between them. The CDR3 DNA sequence: TGTGCCAGCTCACCATCAGGAGAGGGAGCTTTCTTT. Amino acid sequence: CASSPSGEGAFF.

V and J are TRBV11-3 and TRBJ2-2, with D perhaps TRBD2 (6 bases). The CDR3 is made up of 13 amino acids. Trimming took 5 bases from V and 6 from J, leaving 10 bases between them. Germline V gene lookup returns CDR1 SGHNT and CDR2 YENEEA. The CDR3 sequence is CASSPWGAGELFF. The CDR3 DNA follows: TGTGCCAGCAGCCCCTGGGGGGCCGGGGAGCTGTTTTTT.

V is TRBV9 and J is TRBJ2-7; maybe TRBD2 (5 bases). V dropped 2 bases and J dropped 5 bases, with 14 bases sitting between them. The germline gives CDR1 SGDLS, CDR2 YYNGEE. The CDR3 length is 14 residues. The CDR3 DNA sequence: TGTGCCAGCAGCGTGGGAACGGAGGACCACGAGCAGTACTTC. Its protein is CASSVGTEDHEQYF.

The V call is TRBV5-1, the J call TRBJ1-2; TRBD1 matches at 10 bases. Germline CDR1 SGHRS, CDR2 YFSETQ. V trimming: 0 bases; J trimming: 4 bases; junction bases outside the gene matches: 6. The CDR3 is made up of 16 amino acids. The CDR3 DNA follows: TGCGCCAGCAGCTTGGCAGGGGGACAGGGGACCTATGGCTACACCTTC. It is translated as CASSLAGGQGTYGYTF.

This clone was picked up one time. The chain employs TRBV3-1 (or the pseudogene TRBV3-2) and TRBJ2-3; possibly TRBD2 for D (6 bases). CDR3 length: 14 residues. The ends were cut back, 3 bases at V and 4 bases at J, with 11 bases in the middle. The V gene's germline CDR1 is LGHDT and CDR2 YNNKEL (reference sequence). CDR3: CASSHRASADTQYF. The CDR3 nucleotides are TGTGCCAGCAGCCATAGGGCTAGCGCAGATACGCAGTATTTT.

The J gene is TRBJ1-2, the V gene TRBV6-5; 9 nucleotides align to TRBD1. This CDR3 region has 13 residues. The germline V gene has CDR1 MNHEY and CDR2 SVGAGI. Trimming took 7 bases from V and 7 from J; bases not matched to a gene: 7. The DNA of the CDR3 is TGTGCCAGCACCCGGGACAGGGTTGGTGGCTACACCTTC. It specifies CASTRDRVGGYTF.

The table lists this clone with a few counts. The chain is built from TRBV5-1 and TRBJ2-5; possible D gene TRBD1, 5 bases. Trimming cost V 4 bases and J 3 bases, with 13 bases left between them. Germline values: CDR1 SGHRS, CDR2 YFSETQ. The CDR3 consists of 14 residues. The CDR3 protein is CASSPGGREETQYF. The CDR3 DNA reads as TGCGCCAGCAGCCCGGGCGGCAGGGAAGAGACCCAGTACTTC.

The chain is built from TRBV6-6 and TRBJ2-5; the match to TRBD1 covers 7 bases. The junction had 19 bases not matched to a gene; V was cut back by 6 bases and J by 0 bases. This CDR3 spans 19 amino acids. Germline CDR1 MNHNY, CDR2 SVGAGI (reference sequence). CDR3 residues: CASSSPGGQQALYQETQYF. The CDR3 bases are TGTGCCAGCAGCTCCCCAGGGGGACAGCAGGCGTTGTACCAAGAGACCCAGTACTTC.

J is TRBJ2-1 and V is TRBV29-1; D not resolved. Per the germline V gene, CDR1 is SQVTM and CDR2 is ANQGSEA. Trimming cost V 6 bases and J 2 bases, with 5 bases left between them. CDR3 size: 11 residues. The CDR3: CSVRAYNEQFF. Written as DNA, the CDR3 is TGCAGCGTCCGGGCCTACAATGAGCAGTTCTTC.

This clone was counted at least ten times. V usage is TRBV4-1 and J usage is TRBJ1-5, with D tentatively TRBD1 (5 bases). CDR1 and CDR2 (germline): MGHRA, YSYEKL. Trimming shortened V by 7 bases and J by 6 bases, and 22 bases separated the two germline ends. The CDR3 sequence is 16 residues long. DNA for the CDR3: TGCGCCAGCACCAATACAGAGGGGCCGCGGGGTCAGCCCCAGCATTTT. It encodes CASTNTEGPRGQPQHF.

This clone was seen just once. The J gene is TRBJ1-5, the V gene TRBV19; no clear D. CDR1 and CDR2 from the germline V gene are LNHDA and SQIVND (reference sequence). The CDR3 runs to 13 residues. The germline V and J ends were trimmed by 9 bases and 4 bases, with 13 bases remaining between them. CDR3 region: CASRLQKNQPQHF. The CDR3 coding sequence is TGTGCCAGCAGGTTACAGAAAAATCAGCCCCAGCATTTT.

This chain uses TRBV5-4 with TRBJ1-1, with TRBD1 identical over 8 bases. The CDR3 contains 14 residues. The trim removed 6 bases at V and 1 base at J, leaving 5 bases unmatched. CDR1 and CDR2 from the germline V gene are SGHNT and YYREEE (reference sequence). CDR3 loop: CASNRGQANTEAFF. The CDR3 coding sequence is TGTGCCAGCAACCGGGGACAGGCGAACACTGAAGCTTTCTTT.

V gene TRBV19 combines with J gene TRBJ1-5; TRBD1 matches 8 bases. Germline V gene sequence: CDR1 LNHDA, CDR2 SQIVND (reference sequence). After removal of 4 bases from V and 6 bases from J, the junction contained 2 bases not matched to a gene. CDR3 length equals 13 residues. CDR3 bases: TGTGCCAGTAGTAGGACAGGGATTCAGCCCCAGCATTTT. Translating gives CASSRTGIQPQHF. The whole variable domain, remainder taken from reference TRBV19 and TRBJ1-5, is DGGITQSPKYLFRKEGQNVTLSCEQNLNHDAMYWYRQDPGQGLRLIYYSQIVNDFQKGDIAEGYSVSREKKESFPLTVTSAQKNPTAFYLCASSRTGIQPQHFGDGTRLSIL.

The V call is TRBV6-5, the J call TRBJ1-5, with 7 bases identical to TRBD1. Germline assignment: CDR1 MNHEY and CDR2 SVGAGI. V shed 6 bases, J shed 1 base, and the junction held 6 bases outside the gene matches. This CDR3 is built from 15 residues. Here the CDR3 DNA reads TGTGCCAGCAGGCCACCGGGACAGAGCAATCAGCCCCAGCATTTT. Translation: CASRPPGQSNQPQHF.

The chain is built from TRBV28 and TRBJ2-1, with 12 positions matching TRBD2. Looked up from germline, CDR1 is MDHEN and CDR2 is SYDVKM. V shed 3 bases and J 3 bases; nucleotides not matched to a gene: 6. The CDR3 has 17 residues. The CDR3 bases are TGTGCCAGCAGTTTCCTAGCGGGGGGGCTGAGCTACAATGAGCAGTTCTTC. This encodes CASSFLAGGLSYNEQFF.

The V call is TRBV28, the J call TRBJ2-3, with D maybe TRBD2 (6 bases). Germline lookup yields CDR1 MDHEN and CDR2 SYDVKM. With 2 bases removed from V and 3 bases from J, the gap between germline ends came to 12 bases. The CDR3 consists of 15 residues. CDR3 in amino acids: CASSLGAAGTDTQYF. The CDR3 DNA sequence: TGTGCCAGCAGTTTAGGGGCGGCGGGGACAGATACGCAGTATTTT.

The chain uses TRBV12-3 or TRBV12-4 and TRBJ2-7; the D gene is possibly TRBD1 (5 bases). V gave up 2 bases and J gave up 5 bases, with 10 bases separating them. This CDR3 comprises 13 residues. The CDR3 loop is CASSLIPRDEQYF. The DNA of the CDR3 is TGTGCCAGCAGTTTAATCCCCAGGGACGAGCAGTACTTC.

This clone occurred a few times. The J gene is TRBJ2-1, the V gene TRBV5-1; D may be TRBD1 (6 bases). The CDR3 has 15 amino acids. Trimming left V 4 bases short and J 10 bases short, with 21 bases between. From germline, CDR1 is SGHRS and CDR2 YFSETQ. The CDR3 DNA follows: TGCGCCAGCAGCACCCGGGACAACGAATTATACGAGCAGTTCTTC. Translating gives CASSTRDNELYEQFF.

The rearrangement uses TRBV10-3 and TRBJ1-1, with D uncertain. Looked up from germline, CDR1 is ENHRY and CDR2 is SYGVKD. Trimming took off 2 bases at V and 2 bases at J, with 6 bases between the two ends. The CDR3 has 13 amino acids. CDR3 sequence reads: CAISEGGNTEAFF. The CDR3 region has the DNA TGTGCCATCAGTGAGGGCGGCAACACTGAAGCTTTCTTT.

The chain recombines TRBV5-1 with TRBJ1-4, with D tentatively TRBD1 (6 bases). CDR3 length: 15 amino acids. Per the germline V gene, CDR1 is SGHRS and CDR2 is YFSETQ. The V gene lost 0 bases and the J gene lost 15 bases, with 21 bases spanning the gap. The chain's CDR3 is CASSLGDTGLGVVFF. As DNA, the CDR3 is TGCGCCAGCAGCTTGGGGGACACGGGCTTGGGCGTGGTGTTTTTT.

The V gene is TRBV10-3, the J gene TRBJ1-1; D gene uncertain. CDR3 length equals 14 residues. V was trimmed by 2 bases and J by 0 bases, leaving 7 bases between them. Looked up from germline, CDR1 is ENHRY and CDR2 is SYGVKD. CDR3 nucleotides: TGTGCCATCAGTGAGCCAGTCATGAACACTGAAGCTTTCTTT. It translates to CAISEPVMNTEAFF.

The chain joins TRBV6-5 to TRBJ1-5; maybe TRBD1 (5 bases). V lost 5 bases to trimming and J lost 5 bases, with 16 bases between them. This CDR3 region has 15 residues. Germline CDR1 reads MNHEY; CDR2 reads SVGAGI. The CDR3 coding sequence is TGTGCCAGCAGTCCCAACGGGGGGAAAGATCAGCCCCAGCATTTT. Amino acids: CASSPNGGKDQPQHF.